The entry that follows covers one TCR beta chain sequence. The source of the sample is a study of technical replicates of blood from several donors. TCRdb's table, derived via immunoSEQ multiplex PCR, lists solely in-frame clones and lacks some. The sample has tens of thousands of clones, 93% seen once. Trimming cost V 5 bases and J 6 bases; bases outside gene matches: 5. The CDR3 extends over 14 amino acids. CDR1 is SGHVS and CDR2 is FQNEAQ in the germline V gene. V and J are TRBV7-8 and TRBJ2-2, with 8 bases matching TRBD2. The sequenced material came from T cells isolated from PBMCs. The source of this sequence is a human donor in good health. The CDR3 here is CASSHPGGAGELFF. The CDR3 coding sequence is TGTGCCAGCAGCCATCCCGGGGGGGCCGGGGAGCTGTTTTTT.